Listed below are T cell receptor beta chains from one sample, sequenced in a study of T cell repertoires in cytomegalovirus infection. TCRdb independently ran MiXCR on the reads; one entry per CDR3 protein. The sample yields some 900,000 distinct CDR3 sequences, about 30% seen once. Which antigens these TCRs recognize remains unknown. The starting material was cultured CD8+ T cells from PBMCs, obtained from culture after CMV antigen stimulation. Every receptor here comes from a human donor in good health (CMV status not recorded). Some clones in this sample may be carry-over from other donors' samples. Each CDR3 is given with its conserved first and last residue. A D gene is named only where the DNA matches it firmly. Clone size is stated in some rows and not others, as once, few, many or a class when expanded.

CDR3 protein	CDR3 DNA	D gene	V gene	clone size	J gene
CASSVEGGFNNEQFF	TGTGCCAGCAGCGTCGAGGGGGGGTTCAACAATGAGCAGTTCTTC	-	TRBV7-6	-	TRBJ2-1
CASSPPGQYGTGELFF	TGTGCCAGCAGCCCGCCGGGACAGTACGGCACCGGGGAGCTGTTTTTT	TRBD1	TRBV7-2	few	TRBJ2-2
CASSEMGGDTQYF	TGTGCCAGCAGTGAAATGGGGGGAGATACGCAGTATTTT	-	TRBV6-1	-	TRBJ2-3
CASSYGSGTQYF	TGTGCCAGCAGCTATGGTTCCGGGACCCAGTACTTC	-	TRBV7-2	many	TRBJ2-5
CASSSGPENTEAFF	TGTGCCAGCAGCTCCGGGCCGGAGAACACTGAAGCTTTCTTT	-	TRBV11-3	few	TRBJ1-1
CASSLSGRHTDTQYF	TGTGCCAGCAGCCTTTCCGGGCGACACACAGATACGCAGTATTTT	-	TRBV9	-	TRBJ2-3
CASSPGSPAIYGYTF	TGTGCCAGCAGTCCCGGGTCGCCAGCCATATATGGCTACACCTTC	-	TRBV12-3/TRBV12-4	few	TRBJ1-2
CASIGGRLVGEQYF	TGTGCCAGCATCGGGGGGCGGCTAGTGGGCGAGCAGTACTTC	-	TRBV7-8	many	TRBJ2-7
CASSEGGEQYF	TGTGCCAGCAGTGAGGGGGGCGAGCAGTACTTC	-	TRBV25-1	few	TRBJ2-7
CASSQTQGAGNEQFF	TGCGCCAGCAGCCAGACTCAGGGGGCTGGGAATGAGCAGTTCTTC	TRBD1	TRBV4-1	-	TRBJ2-1
CSARTEGILELWDTEAFF	TGCAGTGCTAGAACAGAGGGTATCCTGGAATTGTGGGACACTGAAGCTTTCTTT	-	TRBV20-1	-	TRBJ1-1
CASSLDARSVGDQPQHF	TGTGCCAGCAGCTTAGATGCCCGGTCGGTGGGGGATCAGCCCCAGCATTTT	-	TRBV7-6	few	TRBJ1-5
CASADLGNTEAFF	TGTGCCAGTGCGGACCTCGGGAACACTGAAGCTTTCTTT	-	TRBV19	-	TRBJ1-1
CASSPRVYEQYF	TGTGCCAGCAGCCCCAGGGTGTACGAGCAGTACTTC	-	TRBV7-9	few	TRBJ2-7
CASREAGGKNYGYTF	TGTGCCAGCCGTGAAGCAGGGGGCAAGAACTATGGCTACACCTTC	TRBD1	TRBV7-8	-	TRBJ1-2
CASSPEAGTGVWMETQYF	TGTGCCAGCAGTCCTGAGGCCGGGACAGGGGTTTGGATGGAGACCCAGTACTTC	TRBD1	TRBV27	few	TRBJ2-5
CASSLSRTRYEQYF	TGTGCCAGCAGTTTATCAAGGACCCGCTACGAGCAGTACTTC	-	TRBV27	few	TRBJ2-7
CASSLGFSSGGTNEQFF	TGTGCCAGCAGTTTAGGGTTCTCTAGCGGGGGTACAAATGAGCAGTTCTTC	TRBD2	TRBV28	-	TRBJ2-1
CASSKDRDRGTGELFF	TGTGCCAGCAGCAAAGATCGGGACAGGGGCACCGGGGAGCTGTTTTTT	TRBD1	TRBV7-9	-	TRBJ2-2
CASSLGGLLYEQYF	TGTGCCAGCAGCCTAGGGGGACTTCTGTACGAGCAGTACTTC	-	TRBV7-6	many	TRBJ2-7
CASSIGRSNQPQHF	TGTGCCAGTAGTATCGGCCGGAGCAATCAGCCCCAGCATTTT	-	TRBV19	few	TRBJ1-5
CASNTGQGARYGYTF	TGTGCCAGCAACACTGGACAGGGGGCGCGGTATGGCTACACCTTC	TRBD1	TRBV6-6	few	TRBJ1-2
CASSMGGNQPQHF	TGTGCCAGTAGTATGGGAGGCAATCAGCCCCAGCATTTT	-	TRBV19	few	TRBJ1-5
CASSLRQGVDFF	TGTGCCAGCAGTTTACGACAGGGTGTAGATTTCTTT	TRBD1	TRBV27	-	TRBJ1-1
CASSHGLAGGLDETQYF	TGTGCCAGCAGTCACGGTTTAGCGGGGGGGCTGGACGAGACCCAGTACTTC	TRBD2	TRBV6-8	-	TRBJ2-5
CASSYGGTGYDEQFF	TGTGCCAGCAGTTACGGCGGGACAGGGTACGATGAGCAGTTCTTC	TRBD1	TRBV6-5	few	TRBJ2-1
CASSPPSFGTNEKLFF	TGTGCCAGCAGCCCCCCCTCCTTCGGTACTAATGAAAAACTGTTTTTT	-	TRBV7-9	-	TRBJ1-4
CASSLIGGTGANVLTF	TGTGCCAGCAGCTTAATAGGAGGAACTGGGGCCAACGTCCTGACTTTC	-	TRBV7-9	many	TRBJ2-6
CASSEYRDSTDTQYF	TGTGCCAGCAGTGAATACCGGGACAGCACAGATACGCAGTATTTT	-	TRBV2	-	TRBJ2-3
CASKWTGTSYEQYF	TGTGCCAGCAAGTGGACAGGTACTTCCTACGAGCAGTACTTC	TRBD1	TRBV7-2	many	TRBJ2-7
CASSQAAVLATDIQYF	TGTGCCAGCAGCCAAGCGGCAGTGCTCGCCACAGATATTCAGTATTTT	-	TRBV4-2	-	TRBJ2-3
CASSLFSGGVLSDTQYF	TGTGCCAGCAGTTTATTTAGCGGGGGAGTTCTGTCAGATACGCAGTATTTT	TRBD2	TRBV28	once	TRBJ2-3
CASSLEPGSNEQFF	TGTGCCAGCAGCTTAGAACCAGGGAGCAATGAGCAGTTCTTC	-	TRBV7-8	few	TRBJ2-1
CASSPGSGYEQYF	TGTGCCAGCAGCCCCGGGTCAGGATACGAGCAGTACTTC	-	TRBV7-9	few	TRBJ2-7
CAGSQVVGGDTEAFF	TGCGCCGGCAGCCAAGTGGTGGGCGGCGACACTGAAGCTTTCTTT	-	TRBV4-1	-	TRBJ1-1
CASSLLTDPSNQPQHF	TGTGCCAGCAGTTTACTGACAGACCCTTCCAATCAGCCCCAGCATTTT	-	TRBV28	few	TRBJ1-5
CASSLGRQGAHTEAFF	TGTGCCAGCAGCTTAGGAAGGCAGGGGGCCCACACTGAAGCTTTCTTT	TRBD1	TRBV7-2	many	TRBJ1-1
CSVRHRGQVGTEAFF	TGCAGCGTTCGGCACAGGGGGCAAGTTGGGACTGAAGCTTTCTTT	TRBD1	TRBV29-1	-	TRBJ1-1